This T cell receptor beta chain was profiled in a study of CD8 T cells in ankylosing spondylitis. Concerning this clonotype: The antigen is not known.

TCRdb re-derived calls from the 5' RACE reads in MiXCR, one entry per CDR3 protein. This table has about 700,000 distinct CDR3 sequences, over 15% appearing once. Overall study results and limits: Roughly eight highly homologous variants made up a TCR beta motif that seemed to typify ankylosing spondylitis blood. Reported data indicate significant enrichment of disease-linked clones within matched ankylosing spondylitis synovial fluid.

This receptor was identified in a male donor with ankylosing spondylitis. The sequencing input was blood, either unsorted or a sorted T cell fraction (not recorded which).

DNA for the CDR3: TGTGCCAGCTCACCAAGAGCAGGCGAAATGAACACTGAAGCTTTCTTT. This gives the protein CASSPRAGEMNTEAFF. This chain joins TRBV18 and TRBJ1-1; no reliable D call. V was clipped by 2 bases and J by 0 bases, with 13 bases between them. Germline CDR1 reads KGHSH; CDR2 reads LQKENI. The CDR3 totals 16 residues.